This T cell receptor (beta chain) was captured by sequencing in a study of T cells of healthy individuals. TCRdb re-called the 5' RACE reads through MiXCR, storing one row per CDR3 protein. The data show 85,000 to 100,000 distinct CDR3 sequences, 15% to 20% seen once. Trimming left V 1 base short and J 6 bases short, with 12 bases between. Germline CDR1 MDHEN, CDR2 SYDVKM. The CDR3 is 14 amino acids. The sequence came from a human donor in good health. The V call is TRBV28, the J call TRBJ1-1; unclear D gene. CDR3 sequence reads: CASSLSGAWSEAFF. The CDR3 region has the DNA TGTGCCAGCAGTTTATCAGGAGCTTGGTCTGAAGCTTTCTTT.